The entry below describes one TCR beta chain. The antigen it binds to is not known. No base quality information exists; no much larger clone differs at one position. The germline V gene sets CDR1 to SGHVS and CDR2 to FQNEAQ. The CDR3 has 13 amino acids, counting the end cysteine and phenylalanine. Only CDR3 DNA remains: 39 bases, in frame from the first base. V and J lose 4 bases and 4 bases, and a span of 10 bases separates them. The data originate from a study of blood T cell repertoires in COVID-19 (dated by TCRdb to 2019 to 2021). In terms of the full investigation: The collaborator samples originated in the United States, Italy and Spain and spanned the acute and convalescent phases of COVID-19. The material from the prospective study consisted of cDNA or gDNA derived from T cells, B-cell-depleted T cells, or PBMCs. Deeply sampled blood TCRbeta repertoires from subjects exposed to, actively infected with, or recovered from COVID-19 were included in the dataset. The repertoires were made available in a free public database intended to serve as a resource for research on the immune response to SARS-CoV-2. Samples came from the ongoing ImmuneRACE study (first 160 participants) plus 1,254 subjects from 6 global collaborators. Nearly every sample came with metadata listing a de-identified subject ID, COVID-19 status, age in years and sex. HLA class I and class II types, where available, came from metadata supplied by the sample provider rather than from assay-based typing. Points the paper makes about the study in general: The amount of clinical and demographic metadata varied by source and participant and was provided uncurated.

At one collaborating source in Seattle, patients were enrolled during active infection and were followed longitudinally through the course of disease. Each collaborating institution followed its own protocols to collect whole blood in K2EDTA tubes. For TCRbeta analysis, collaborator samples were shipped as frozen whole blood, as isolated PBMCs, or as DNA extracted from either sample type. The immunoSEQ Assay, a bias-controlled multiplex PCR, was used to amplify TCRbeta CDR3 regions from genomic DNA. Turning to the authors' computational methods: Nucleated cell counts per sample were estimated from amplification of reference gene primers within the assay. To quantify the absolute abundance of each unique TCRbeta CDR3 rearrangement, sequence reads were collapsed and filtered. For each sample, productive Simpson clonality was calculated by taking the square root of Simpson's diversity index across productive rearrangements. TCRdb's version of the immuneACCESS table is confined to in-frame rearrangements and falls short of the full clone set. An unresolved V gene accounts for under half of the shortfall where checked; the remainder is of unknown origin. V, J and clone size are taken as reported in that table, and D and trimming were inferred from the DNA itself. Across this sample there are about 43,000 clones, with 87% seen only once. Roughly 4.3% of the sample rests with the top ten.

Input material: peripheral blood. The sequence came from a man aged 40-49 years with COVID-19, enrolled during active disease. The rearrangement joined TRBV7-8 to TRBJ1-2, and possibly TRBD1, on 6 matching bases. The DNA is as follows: TGTGCCAGCAGCTCAACAGGGCGCTATGGCTACACCTTC. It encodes CASSSTGRYGYTF.